This T cell receptor beta chain originates from a study of blood T cell repertoires in COVID-19 (TCRdb year 2020). Broadly, across the study: Collaborator samples came from the United States, Italy and Spain and covered acute and convalescent phases of COVID-19. The prospective study material was composed of cDNA or gDNA derived from T cells, B-cell-depleted T cells, or PBMCs. The dataset comprised deeply sampled blood TCRbeta repertoires from subjects exposed to, actively infected with, or recovered from COVID-19. The repertoires were released in a freely available public database intended as a resource for research on the immune response to SARS-CoV-2. Samples came from the ongoing ImmuneRACE study (first 160 participants) plus 1,254 subjects from 6 global collaborators. Sample metadata almost always included a de-identified subject ID, COVID-19 status, age in years and sex. Where HLA class I and class II types were available, the types were taken from metadata supplied by the sample provider, not from assay-based typing.

With regard to this clone: What this receptor recognizes is not known. No much larger clonotype is one base removed from it; base qualities were not supplied.

TCRbeta CDR3 regions were amplified from genomic DNA using the immunoSEQ Assay, a bias-controlled multiplex PCR. As for the original processing: Within the assay, amplification of reference gene primers was used to estimate how many nucleated cells each sample contained. Sequence reads were collapsed and filtered to measure the absolute abundance of every unique TCRbeta CDR3 rearrangement. For each sample, productive Simpson clonality was calculated by taking the square root of Simpson's diversity index across productive rearrangements. TCRdb retrieved this table from immuneACCESS and kept in-frame rearrangements only. Not all clones are present; in checked studies, unresolved V genes account for under half, and no reason is known for the remainder. V and J calls and clone size follow that table, whereas D and trimming were derived from the DNA. The table for this sample lists about 130,000 clones; 80% to 85% of them were counted only once. The top ten constitute around 12% of the sample.

Ends trimmed: V by 5 bases, J by 7 bases; bases unmatched to a gene: 1. The CDR3 numbers 11 residues from cysteine through phenylalanine. Here the CDR3 DNA is all that survives: 33 bases in frame from base 1. The germline V gene encodes CDR1 LGHNT and CDR2 FRNRAP. Study-wide findings and limitations: Clinical and demographic metadata were provided uncurated, with the amount varying by source and participant.

Another Seattle source contributed samples from volunteer blood donors who had recovered from COVID-19. Collaborating institutions collected whole blood in K2EDTA tubes following their own protocols. For TCRbeta analysis, collaborators shipped samples in one of three forms: frozen whole blood, isolated PBMCs, or DNA extracted from either of those sample types. Rearrangement joined TRBV12-5 to TRBJ1-1, and 7 junction bases match TRBD1. The receptor's source is a woman aged 30 to 39 who had recovered from COVID-19. Sequenced input: peripheral blood. The CDR3 region reads CASGRDSEAFF. In nucleotides, the sequence is TGTGCTAGTGGTAGGGACAGTGAAGCTTTCTTT.